A single sample gave rise to the 5 T cell receptor beta chains below, sequenced in a study of siplizumab effects on memory and regulatory T cells. Profiling relied on immunoSEQ multiplex PCR, and the TCRdb table lists in-frame clones only, not all of them. The table has about 72,000 clones, more than 80% seen once. The sequenced sample consisted of CD8+ T cells sorted from blood. The receptors originated from a human donor in good health.

J is TRBJ2-2 and V is TRBV5-1; possible D gene TRBD1, 5 bases. V was pared by 5 bases and J by 5 bases, with 10 bases between. Germline CDR1 and CDR2: SGHRS and YFSETQ. There are 13 residues in the CDR3. CDR3: CASRWTLTGELFF. CDR3 DNA sequence: TGCGCCAGCAGATGGACATTAACCGGGGAGCTGTTTTTT.

J is TRBJ1-1 and V is TRBV7-9; TRBD1 is a possible D gene (5 bases). The V end lost 3 bases, the J end lost 6 bases, and 11 bases lay between the germline ends. CDR3 length: 13 residues. Germline assignment: CDR1 SEHNR and CDR2 FQNEAQ (reference sequence). The CDR3 coding sequence is TGTGCCAGCAGCTTCAAAAGGGGCGCTGAAGCTTTCTTT. Amino acid sequence: CASSFKRGAEAFF.

The V gene is TRBV5-4, the J gene TRBJ1-2; D unresolved. This CDR3 is built from 14 residues. Trimming left V 0 bases short and J 4 bases short, with 10 bases between. The germline V gene has CDR1 SGHNT and CDR2 YYREEE (reference sequence). DNA for the CDR3: TGTGCCAGCAGCTTGGACACAGTCGGCTATGGCTACACCTTC. It codes for CASSLDTVGYGYTF.

In its sample, this clone was seen a few times. V is TRBV6-5 and J is TRBJ1-5, with D unclear. The V and J ends lost 2 bases and 2 bases respectively, with 10 bases between them. This CDR3 comprises 15 residues. Per the germline V gene, CDR1 is MNHEY and CDR2 is SVGAGI. This chain's CDR3 is CASSYSVGGNQPQHF. In nucleotides, the CDR3 is TGTGCCAGCAGTTACAGCGTGGGAGGCAATCAGCCCCAGCATTTT.

About this clone: In the same sample, other DNA sequences code for this CDR3. J is TRBJ2-7 and V is TRBV27; the D is unclear. CDR3 length: 13 residues. CDR1 and CDR2 (germline): MNHEY, SMNVEV (reference sequence). V was trimmed by 4 bases and J by 0 bases, leaving 7 bases between them. For the CDR3, the DNA is TGTGCCAGCAGTTCCACTCCCTCCTACGAGCAGTACTTC. Translating it yields CASSSTPSYEQYF.